The 14 T cell receptor beta chains reported below all come from one sample, sequenced in a study of blood T cell repertoires in COVID-19. Assay used: immunoSEQ multiplex PCR; TCRdb lists only in-frame clones, some missing. This sample has 300,000 to 350,000 clones, with around nine tenths found just once. Sequenced material: peripheral blood. The source is a woman in her 70s with COVID-19, enrolled during active disease.

The rearrangement links TRBV5-6 to TRBJ2-7, with a weak D call TRBD1 (6 bases). There are 16 residues in the CDR3. Germline CDR1 SGHDT, CDR2 YYEEEE. Trimming left V 4 bases short and J 1 base short, with 18 bases between. The CDR3 sequence: CASSLLQGLSSYEQYF. The CDR3 DNA follows: TGTGCCAGCAGCCTCCTACAGGGTTTATCGTCCTACGAGCAGTACTTC.

This clone has just one count. V usage is TRBV27 and J usage is TRBJ1-1; D is unclear. Trimming stripped 8 bases from V and 0 bases from J, with 10 bases between. The CDR3 has 13 amino acids. In germline, CDR1 is MNHEY, CDR2 SMNVEV (reference sequence). The CDR3 protein is CASQASMNTEAFF. The CDR3 DNA reads TGTGCCAGCCAGGCCAGTATGAACACTGAAGCTTTCTTT.

This sequence joins TRBV25-1 and TRBJ1-5, with D possibly TRBD1 on 5 matching bases. Trimming took off 6 bases at V and 9 bases at J, with 12 bases between the two ends. In germline, CDR1 is MGHDK, CDR2 SYGVNS. The CDR3 spans 12 residues. The CDR3 region is CASSTTGSPQHF. CDR3 in DNA: TGTGCCAGCAGCACAACAGGATCGCCCCAGCATTTT.

CDR3 in DNA: TGCGCCAGCAGCCAAGTCTCCGGGACAGGGACCTATGGCTACACCTTC. This translates into CASSQVSGTGTYGYTF. The chain carries TRBV4-3 and TRBJ1-2, with 9 bases that match TRBD1. J gave up 4 bases and V 1 base, and 7 bases lay outside the gene matches. There are 16 residues in the CDR3. Per the germline V gene, CDR1 is LGHNA and CDR2 is YSLEER.

This clone was found once. The CDR3 nucleotides are TGTGCCAGCTCAGAGCAGGGGGCCGGCTATGGCTACACCTTC. It yields the protein CASSEQGAGYGYTF. The rearrangement uses TRBV18 and TRBJ1-2, with 8 bases identical to TRBD1. Trimming took 5 bases from V and 4 from J; bases not matched to a gene: 6. This CDR3 spans 14 amino acids. Germline V gene sequence: CDR1 KGHSH, CDR2 LQKENI.

The V and J genes are TRBV9 and TRBJ1-2, with 10 bases identical to TRBD1. This CDR3 contains 15 residues. Germline V gene data show CDR1 as SGDLS and CDR2 as YYNGEE. The V gene end was trimmed by 5 bases and the J gene end by 6 bases; junction bases not matched to a gene: 10. The CDR3 DNA follows: TGTGCCAGCAGAGCCTTCGACAGGGGGCAGGATGGCTACACCTTC. This sequence encodes CASRAFDRGQDGYTF.

The chain recombines TRBV10-2 with TRBJ1-2; 7 nucleotides align to TRBD1. This CDR3 contains 17 residues. The V gene's germline CDR1 is WSHSY and CDR2 SAAADI. Unmatched junction bases numbered 13, after V lost 4 bases and J lost 2 bases. CDR3 sequence (DNA): TGCGCCAGCAGTGCGACCGCAACCGGGACAGTCAACTATGGCTACACCTTC. Its translation: CASSATATGTVNYGYTF.

The chain combines TRBV10-3 with TRBJ2-1; 9 nucleotides match TRBD2. The CDR3 length is 15 residues. Germline lookup yields CDR1 ENHRY and CDR2 SYGVKD. J was trimmed by 9 bases and V by 6 bases; bases with no gene match: 12. CDR3 in DNA: TGTGCCATCAGGGGACTAGCAATTGGTGGCGGTGAGCAGTTCTTC. Translated, it gives CAIRGLAIGGGEQFF.

The chain is built from TRBV5-5 and TRBJ2-1, with a possible D match to TRBD1 (6 bases). CDR1 is SGHKS, CDR2 YYEKEE, per germline (reference sequence). The CDR3 is 15 residues long. V lost 4 bases and J lost 5, with 16 bases in between. The DNA of the CDR3 is TGTGCCAGCAGCCTCCAGGGGCGCTGGGACAATGAGCAGTTCTTC. Protein: CASSLQGRWDNEQFF.

The J gene is TRBJ2-1, the V gene TRBV5-4, with TRBD2 matching over 8 bases. The CDR3 contains 15 residues. The V and J ends lost 3 bases and 3 bases, in that order; junction bases with no gene match: 5. Germline V CDR1 and CDR2: SGHNT, YYREEE (reference sequence). For the CDR3, the DNA is TGTGCCAGCAGCTCCGGGGGGGCCAACTACAATGAGCAGTTCTTC. This codes for CASSSGGANYNEQFF.

The chain is built from TRBV27 and TRBJ2-3; possibly TRBD2 for D (7 bases). From germline, CDR1 is MNHEY and CDR2 SMNVEV (reference sequence). Trimming took 3 bases from V and 3 from J, leaving 25 bases between them. This CDR3 has 19 residues. The CDR3 region is CASSFGTPPPPGGTDTQYF. In DNA, the CDR3 is TGTGCCAGCAGTTTTGGGACACCACCTCCCCCCGGGGGGACAGATACGCAGTATTTT.

J is TRBJ2-7 and V is TRBV5-8; no clear D gene. The CDR3 contains 13 residues. V lost 0 bases and J lost 6, with 10 bases in between. Per the germline V gene, CDR1 is SGHTS and CDR2 is YDEGEE. This CDR3 reads CASSLVLPSEQYF. Here the CDR3 DNA reads TGTGCCAGCAGCTTGGTTTTGCCCAGCGAGCAGTACTTC. Full variable domain (outside the CDR3, taken from reference TRBV5-8 and TRBJ2-7): EAGVTQSPTHLIKTRGQQATLRCSPISGHTSVYWYQQALGLGLQFLLWYDEGEERNRGNFPPRFSGRQFPNYSSELNVNALELEDSALYLCASSLVLPSEQYFGPGTRLTVT.

The rearrangement uses TRBV7-9 and TRBJ2-3; maybe TRBD2 (7 bases). The CDR3 runs 15 residues. Between the trimmed V and J ends, which lost 3 bases and 0 bases, there was a span of 10 bases. Germline assignment: CDR1 SEHNR and CDR2 FQNEAQ (reference sequence). CDR3 coding DNA: TGTGCCAGCAGCTTGGGGGGGCTTAGCACAGATACGCAGTATTTT. The encoded protein is CASSLGGLSTDTQYF. The whole variable domain, filled in from reference TRBV7-9 and TRBJ2-3, reads DTGVSQNPRHKITKRGQNVTFRCDPISEHNRLYWYRQTLGQGPEFLTYFQNEAQLEKSRLLSDRFSAERPKGSFSTLEIQRTEQGDSAMYLCASSLGGLSTDTQYFGPGTRLTVL.

The CDR3 sequence: CASSNDRKGYTF. The CDR3 DNA is TGTGCCAGCAGCAACGACAGAAAGGGCTACACCTTC. The rearrangement links TRBV21-1 to TRBJ1-2; no DNA check was done on the table's D call, TRBD1. TRBV21-1 is labeled a pseudogene. The CDR3 consists of 12 residues.